A selection of T cell receptor beta chains follows, all from one sample in a study of blood T cell repertoires in COVID-19. Measured with immunoSEQ multiplex PCR; TCRdb has only the in-frame clones, and not every one. The table records tens of thousands of clones, over 85% of them present only once. The sequenced sample was peripheral blood. The receptors derive from a man aged 50 to 60 with acute or convalescent COVID-19. Both conserved end residues are part of each CDR3. D genes are given only for firm matches. Only part of the rows carry a size: once, few, many, or a class if the clone is expanded.

J: TRBJ1-5; V: TRBV11-2; D: .; size: .; length: 12; DNA: TGTGCCAGCAGCTCCCTTAATCAGCCCCAGCATTTT; CDR3: CASSSLNQPQHF
J: TRBJ2-7; V: TRBV9; D: TRBD2; size: .; length: 15; DNA: TGTGCCAGCAGTCTAGCGGGAGGGCCTTCCTACGAGCAGTACTTC; CDR3: CASSLAGGPSYEQYF
J: TRBJ1-1; V: TRBV2; D: .; size: .; length: 15; DNA: TGTGCCAGCAGGGAGCAGGGCAGCATGAACACTGAAGCTTTCTTT; CDR3: CASREQGSMNTEAFF
J: TRBJ2-1; V: TRBV27; D: TRBD2; size: .; length: 15; DNA: TGTGCCAGCAACGAAAGGACTAGCGCCTACAATGAGCAGTTCTTC; CDR3: CASNERTSAYNEQFF
J: TRBJ1-6; V: TRBV6-6; D: .; size: .; length: 16; DNA: TGTGCCAGCAGTCAAGCCCTAGGACAATCTAATTCACCCCTCCACTTT; CDR3: CASSQALGQSNSPLHF
J: TRBJ1-5; V: TRBV24-1; D: TRBD1; size: few; length: 14; DNA: TGTGCCACCAGTTCGGGACAGAACAATCAGCCCCAGCATTTT; CDR3: CATSSGQNNQPQHF
J: TRBJ2-1; V: TRBV18; D: TRBD2; size: .; length: 15; DNA: TGTGCCAGCTCACCACCTGGCGGGAGGGCCCACGAGCAGTTCTTC; CDR3: CASSPPGGRAHEQFF
J: TRBJ1-1; V: TRBV4-3; D: TRBD1; size: .; length: 15; DNA: TGCGCCAGCAGCCAAGTGACAGGGGTGAGCACTGAAGCTTTCTTT; CDR3: CASSQVTGVSTEAFF
J: TRBJ2-5; V: TRBV5-1; D: TRBD1; size: .; length: 14; DNA: TGCGCCAGCTTTCCGGGACAGGGCCAAGAGACCCAGTACTTC; CDR3: CASFPGQGQETQYF
J: TRBJ2-1; V: TRBV7-2; D: TRBD2; size: .; length: 15; DNA: TGTGCCAGCAGCTGGACTAGCGGGACCTCAAATGAGCAGTTCTTC; CDR3: CASSWTSGTSNEQFF
J: TRBJ2-1; V: TRBV24-1; D: .; size: .; length: 13; DNA: TGTGCCACGGGCACGCTATCCTACAATGAGCAGTTCTTC; CDR3: CATGTLSYNEQFF
J: TRBJ2-3; V: TRBV5-1; D: TRBD2; size: .; length: 15; DNA: TGCGCCAGCAGCTTGGCGGGAGGGCCGGAGGATACGCAGTATTTT; CDR3: CASSLAGGPEDTQYF
J: TRBJ1-2; V: TRBV5-4; D: TRBD1; size: .; length: 17; DNA: TGTGCCAGCAGCTCTTCCGGGACAGGGGCTCGGGGCTATGGCTACACCTTC; CDR3: CASSSSGTGARGYGYTF
J: TRBJ2-5; V: TRBV5-8; D: TRBD2; size: .; length: 15; DNA: TGTGCCAGCATCCCGACTAGCGGGGGACGAGAGACCCAGTACTTC; CDR3: CASIPTSGGRETQYF
J: TRBJ1-4; V: TRBV19; D: TRBD1; size: .; length: 16; DNA: TGTGCCAGTAGGGAGGAGCCGGGACAGGGGAATGAAAAACTGTTTTTT; CDR3: CASREEPGQGNEKLFF
J: TRBJ2-3; V: TRBV6-1; D: .; size: once; length: 12; DNA: TGTGCCAGCAGTGACCCGATCGGTACGCAGTATTTT; CDR3: CASSDPIGTQYF
J: TRBJ2-7; V: TRBV7-9; D: .; size: .; length: 15; DNA: TGTGCCAGCAGCTTTATGGACTCCCCCTCCAGCGAGCAGTACTTC; CDR3: CASSFMDSPSSEQYF
J: TRBJ2-1; V: TRBV7-2; D: TRBD2; size: once; length: 16; DNA: TGTGCCAGCAGCTTAGTTTACTTTAGCGGGGGAAATGAGCAGTTCTTC; CDR3: CASSLVYFSGGNEQFF
J: TRBJ1-5; V: TRBV18; D: .; size: .; length: 15; DNA: TGTGCCAGCTCCCCTGCCGCAGGCAACAATCAGCCCCAGCATTTT; CDR3: CASSPAAGNNQPQHF
J: TRBJ2-7; V: TRBV2; D: .; size: few; length: 15; DNA: TGTGCCAGCAGTGAAAGTCGACAGGCCTCCTACGAGCAGTACTTC; CDR3: CASSESRQASYEQYF
J: TRBJ1-2; V: TRBV14; D: .; size: .; length: 12; DNA: TGTGCCAGCAGCTGGACATCCTATGGCTACACCTTC; CDR3: CASSWTSYGYTF
J: TRBJ1-5; V: TRBV4-1; D: .; size: .; length: 14; DNA: TGCGCCAGCAGCCAAGGGACAGTCTATCAGCCCCAGCATTTT; CDR3: CASSQGTVYQPQHF
J: TRBJ1-1; V: TRBV6-5; D: .; size: few; length: 15; DNA: TGTGCCAGCAGCTTATTAGGGGTGGGGTACACTGAAGCTTTCTTT; CDR3: CASSLLGVGYTEAFF
J: TRBJ1-5; V: TRBV28; D: .; size: .; length: 16; DNA: TGTGCCAGCAGTCAGCCGACAGGTTCCAGCAATCAGCCCCAGCATTTT; CDR3: CASSQPTGSSNQPQHF
J: TRBJ2-2; V: TRBV29-1; D: .; size: .; length: 14; DNA: TGCAGCGTTGAACAGGCGACGAACACCGGGGAGCTGTTTTTT; CDR3: CSVEQATNTGELFF
J: TRBJ2-1; V: TRBV30; D: .; size: .; length: 11; DNA: TGTGCCTGGAGCAGGGGCAATGAGCAGTTCTTC; CDR3: CAWSRGNEQFF
J: TRBJ1-1; V: TRBV2; D: .; size: .; length: 13; DNA: TGTGCCAGCAGTGAAATGGGGGGCACTGAAGCTTTCTTT; CDR3: CASSEMGGTEAFF
J: TRBJ2-1; V: TRBV3-1/TRBV3-2; D: TRBD1; size: .; length: 15; DNA: TGTGCCAGCAGCCGGGACAGCCTCTCCTACAATGAGCAGTTCTTC; CDR3: CASSRDSLSYNEQFF
J: TRBJ1-5; V: TRBV7-2; D: .; size: few; length: 13; DNA: TGTGCCAGCAGCCTCGGGCGGGATCAGCCCCAGCATTTT; CDR3: CASSLGRDQPQHF
J: TRBJ2-1; V: TRBV7-9; D: TRBD2; size: .; length: 17; DNA: TGTGCCAGCAGCTTAGCTCCTAGCGGGAGGGCCCCCAATGAGCAGTTCTTC; CDR3: CASSLAPSGRAPNEQFF
J: TRBJ2-2; V: TRBV24-1; D: TRBD2; size: .; length: 15; DNA: TGTGCCACCGGAGCCTCTAGCGGGAACACCGGGGAGCTGTTTTTT; CDR3: CATGASSGNTGELFF
J: TRBJ1-2; V: TRBV4-1; D: .; size: few; length: 15; DNA: TGCGCCAGCAGCCAAATCGGGACAAGGAAATCGGGCTACACCTTC; CDR3: CASSQIGTRKSGYTF
J: TRBJ1-5; V: TRBV6-5; D: .; size: .; length: 15; DNA: TGTGCCAGCAGTCCCTCGAGGGGGAGCAATCAGCCCCAGCATTTT; CDR3: CASSPSRGSNQPQHF
J: TRBJ2-1; V: TRBV9; D: TRBD2; size: .; length: 12; DNA: TGTGCCAGCAGCTCCGGACTAGCGGGCGAGTTCTTC; CDR3: CASSSGLAGEFF
J: TRBJ1-6; V: TRBV2; D: .; size: .; length: 13; DNA: TGTGCCAGCATTTTCGGGGGTAATTCACCCCTCCACTTT; CDR3: CASIFGGNSPLHF
J: TRBJ1-2; V: TRBV28; D: TRBD1; size: .; length: 15; DNA: TGTGCCAGCAGGATCCTCGGGACAGGGGGCGGCGGCTACACCTTC; CDR3: CASRILGTGGGGYTF
J: TRBJ1-4; V: TRBV9; D: .; size: .; length: 15; DNA: TGTGCCAGCACCCGGGGAGGTCAAACTAATGAAAAACTGTTTTTT; CDR3: CASTRGGQTNEKLFF
J: TRBJ1-3; V: TRBV4-3; D: .; size: .; length: 17; DNA: TGCGCCAGCAGCCAAGAGGAACGGCACAGCTCTGGAAACACCATATATTTT; CDR3: CASSQEERHSSGNTIYF
J: TRBJ2-3; V: TRBV24-1; D: TRBD1; size: once; length: 16; DNA: TGTGCCACCAGTGACCACACCGGGACAGGGATAGATACGCAGTATTTT; CDR3: CATSDHTGTGIDTQYF
J: TRBJ1-2; V: TRBV18; D: .; size: .; length: 11; DNA: TGTGCCAGCTCCCGCGGGGATGGCTACACCTTC; CDR3: CASSRGDGYTF
J: TRBJ1-4; V: TRBV27; D: .; size: .; length: 14; DNA: TGTGCCAGCAGTTTATCCAGCGCCCATGAAAAACTGTTTTTT; CDR3: CASSLSSAHEKLFF
J: TRBJ1-2; V: TRBV29-1; D: TRBD1; size: once; length: 13; DNA: TGCAGCGTGGATAAGACAGGGGTCCGGGGCTACACCTTC; CDR3: CSVDKTGVRGYTF
J: TRBJ2-5; V: TRBV7-9; D: .; size: .; length: 15; DNA: TGTGCCAGCAGCTCACGTCAACCCGGAGGGGAGACCCAGTACTTC; CDR3: CASSSRQPGGETQYF
J: TRBJ2-7; V: TRBV10-2; D: .; size: .; length: 12; DNA: TGCGTAAGCAGGGATCTCGGAGGAGAGCAGTACTTC; CDR3: CVSRDLGGEQYF